This section outlines one T cell receptor beta chain sequence together with its context. Primers: 60 Vbeta forward and 13 Jbeta reverse. Generated by immunoSEQ multiplex PCR, the TCRdb table keeps only in-frame clones and is missing some. The sample carries nearly 110,000 clones, around 76% recorded once. The source of the sample is a study of cytomegalovirus exposure and HLA in healthy donors. Trimming took off 5 bases at V and 2 bases at J, with 13 bases between the two ends. CDR3 size: 14 residues. The germline V gene has CDR1 SEHNR and CDR2 FQNEAQ (reference sequence). The V and J genes are TRBV7-9 and TRBJ2-7; possibly TRBD1 for D (5 bases). The origin of this receptor is a man aged 25-40 years in good health and CMV-seropositive. The sequencing input was PBMCs. The CDR3: CASSQASRAYEQYF. The CDR3 bases are TGTGCCAGCAGCCAAGCGTCCAGGGCCTACGAGCAGTACTTC.